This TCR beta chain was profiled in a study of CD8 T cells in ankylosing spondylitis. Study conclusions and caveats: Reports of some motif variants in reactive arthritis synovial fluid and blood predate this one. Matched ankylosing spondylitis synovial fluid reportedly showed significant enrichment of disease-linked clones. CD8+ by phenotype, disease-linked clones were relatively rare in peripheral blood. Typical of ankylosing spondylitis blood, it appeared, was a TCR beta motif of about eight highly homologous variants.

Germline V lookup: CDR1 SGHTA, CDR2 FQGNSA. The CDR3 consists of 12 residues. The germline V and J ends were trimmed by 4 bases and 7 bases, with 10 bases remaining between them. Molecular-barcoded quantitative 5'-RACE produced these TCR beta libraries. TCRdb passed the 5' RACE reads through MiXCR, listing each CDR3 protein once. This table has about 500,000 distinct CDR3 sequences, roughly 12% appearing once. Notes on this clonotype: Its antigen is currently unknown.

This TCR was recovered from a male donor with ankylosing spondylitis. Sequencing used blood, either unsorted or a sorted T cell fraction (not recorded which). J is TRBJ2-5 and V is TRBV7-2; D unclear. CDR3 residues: CASSSPPGTQYF. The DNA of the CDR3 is TGTGCCAGCAGCTCCCCCCCTGGGACCCAGTACTTC.